This T cell receptor beta chain is from a study of spatial heterogeneity in lung cancer. General study findings and limits: One measure, the expanded intratumoral alpha and beta TCR count, tracked tumor mutation counts.

This clonotype was detected ten times or more. Its antigen is not known. Trimming removed 2 bases at V and 8 bases at J, with 17 bases between. CDR1 is SEHNR and CDR2 is FQNEAQ in the germline V gene (reference sequence). This CDR3 comprises 15 residues. Time point denoted: sample taken at primary tumor resection. Tumor, nontumor lung or frozen PBMC supplied whole RNA that was sequenced unsorted. Using its own MiXCR run on the 5' RACE reads, TCRdb lists one record per CDR3 protein. The sample carries 10,000 to 12,000 distinct CDR3 sequences, approximately 10% recorded once. Sequencing used lung tumor tissue, obtained at surgery. This TCR was recovered from a female donor with early-stage non-small cell lung cancer. The chain recombines TRBV7-9 with TRBJ2-3; D perhaps matches TRBD1 (6 bases). Here the CDR3 reads CASSLKGQVGATQYF. As DNA, the CDR3 is TGTGCCAGCAGCTTAAAGGGGCAAGTGGGGGCTACGCAGTATTTT.